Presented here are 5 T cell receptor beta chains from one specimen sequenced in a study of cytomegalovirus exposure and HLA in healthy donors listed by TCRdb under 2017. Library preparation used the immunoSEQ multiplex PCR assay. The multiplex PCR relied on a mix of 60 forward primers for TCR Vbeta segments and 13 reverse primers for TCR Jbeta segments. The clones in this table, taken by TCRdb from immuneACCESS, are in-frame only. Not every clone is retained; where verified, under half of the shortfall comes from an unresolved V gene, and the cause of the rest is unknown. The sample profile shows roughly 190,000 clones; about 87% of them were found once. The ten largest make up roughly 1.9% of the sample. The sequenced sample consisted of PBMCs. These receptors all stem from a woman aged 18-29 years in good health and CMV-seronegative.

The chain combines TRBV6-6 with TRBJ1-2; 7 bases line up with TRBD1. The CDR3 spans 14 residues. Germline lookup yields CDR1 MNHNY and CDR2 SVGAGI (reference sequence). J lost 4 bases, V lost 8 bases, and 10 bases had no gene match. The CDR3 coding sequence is TGTGCCAGCTCCCCGGGACAGAGATTCTATGGCTACACCTTC. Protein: CASSPGQRFYGYTF.

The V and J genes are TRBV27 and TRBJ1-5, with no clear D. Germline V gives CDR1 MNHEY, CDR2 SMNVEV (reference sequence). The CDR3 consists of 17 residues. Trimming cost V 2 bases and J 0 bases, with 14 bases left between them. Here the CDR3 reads CASSLEAPVYSNQPQHF. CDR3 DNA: TGTGCCAGCAGTTTAGAAGCCCCCGTTTATAGCAATCAGCCCCAGCATTTT.

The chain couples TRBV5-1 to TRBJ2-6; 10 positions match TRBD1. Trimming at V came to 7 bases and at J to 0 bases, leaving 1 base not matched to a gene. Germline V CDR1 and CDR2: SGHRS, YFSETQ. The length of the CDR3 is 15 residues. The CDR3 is CASDRGPSGANVLTF. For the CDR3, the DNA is TGCGCCAGCGACAGGGGGCCCTCTGGGGCCAACGTCCTGACTTTC.

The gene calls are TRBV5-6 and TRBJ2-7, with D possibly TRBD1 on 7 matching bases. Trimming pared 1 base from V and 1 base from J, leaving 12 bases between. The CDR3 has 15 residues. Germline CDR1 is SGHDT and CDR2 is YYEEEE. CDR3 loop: CASSLIQGRSYEQYF. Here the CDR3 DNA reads TGTGCCAGCAGCTTGATACAGGGGAGGTCCTACGAGCAGTACTTC.

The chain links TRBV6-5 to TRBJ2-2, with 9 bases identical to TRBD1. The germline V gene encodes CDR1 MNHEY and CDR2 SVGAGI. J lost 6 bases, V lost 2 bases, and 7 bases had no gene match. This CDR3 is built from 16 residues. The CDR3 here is CASSYPSGTGPGELFF. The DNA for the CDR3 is TGTGCCAGCAGTTACCCGAGCGGGACAGGGCCCGGGGAGCTGTTTTTT.